This is a list of T cell receptor beta chains from one sample in a study of early T cells in non-severe SARS-CoV-2 infection. TCRdb reprocessed the 5' RACE reads with MiXCR, giving one entry per CDR3 protein. The table includes tens of thousands of distinct CDR3 sequences, 8.7% detected once. The sample in question was whole blood, obtained at baseline. The receptors here all came from an adult who was a healthcare worker with PCR-confirmed SARS-CoV-2 infection or an uninfected control (not recorded which). Both conserved end residues are trimmed from each CDR3. Fields, in order: V gene, J gene, D gene, CDR3 protein. The D gene is left open where the match is weak.

V gene: TRBV7-7
J gene: TRBJ2-1
D gene: .
CDR3 protein: ASRAKRPF

V gene: TRBV5-4
J gene: TRBJ2-3
D gene: .
CDR3 protein: ASGSPVRDTQY

V gene: TRBV29-1
J gene: TRBJ2-1
D gene: .
CDR3 protein: SVEQGLRQF

V gene: TRBV9
J gene: TRBJ1-4
D gene: TRBD1
CDR3 protein: ASSATGGFWEKLF

V gene: TRBV12-3/TRBV12-4
J gene: TRBJ2-5
D gene: TRBD2
CDR3 protein: ASSWGLDQETQY

V gene: TRBV5-1
J gene: TRBJ2-7
D gene: .
CDR3 protein: ASSGTLVEQY

V gene: TRBV4-1
J gene: TRBJ1-3
D gene: .
CDR3 protein: ASRGPTSGNTIY

V gene: TRBV20-1
J gene: TRBJ1-1
D gene: .
CDR3 protein: SASKVGPFREAF

V gene: TRBV6-1
J gene: TRBJ1-1
D gene: .
CDR3 protein: ASGATVGTEAF

V gene: TRBV6-5
J gene: TRBJ1-1
D gene: TRBD1
CDR3 protein: ASSLNGQVNTEAF